These 23 T cell receptor beta chains were all obtained from the same sample, sequenced in a study of blood T cell repertoires in COVID-19. Libraries were prepared by immunoSEQ multiplex PCR; TCRdb keeps only in-frame clonotypes and omits some of them. The sample yields under 250,000 clones, roughly four fifths seen once. Sequencing used PBMCs or T cells enriched from blood (not recorded which). The receptors originated from a woman between 40 and 55 years old with acute COVID-19.

The chain couples TRBV24-1 to TRBJ1-5; tentatively, D is TRBD1 (5 bases). The CDR3 is made up of 15 amino acids. Trimming cost V 6 bases and J 4 bases, with 15 bases left between them. Germline CDR1 and CDR2: KGHDR and SFDVKD. The CDR3 spells CATSKGDGGNQPQHF. The CDR3, as DNA: TGTGCCACCAGTAAAGGGGATGGGGGGAATCAGCCCCAGCATTTT.

The chain is built from TRBV6-2 or TRBV6-3 and TRBJ2-1, with D perhaps matching TRBD2 (6 bases). V dropped 5 bases and J dropped 4 bases, with 21 bases sitting between them. The CDR3 is 17 amino acids. Germline values: CDR1 MNHEY, CDR2 SVGEGT. As DNA, the CDR3 is TGTGCCAGCAGTACGAGCCCCTTGCGGGATCTATACAATGAGCAGTTCTTC. As protein: CASSTSPLRDLYNEQFF.

This chain links TRBV15 with TRBJ1-3; D not resolved. Deletions cut 9 bases from V and 13 bases from J, with 10 bases between. This CDR3 has 9 amino acids. Per the germline V gene, CDR1 is LNHNV and CDR2 is YYDKDF (reference sequence). In nucleotides, the CDR3 is TGTGCCACGGCCCCACCGATATATTTT. This encodes CATAPPIYF.

The chain has TRBV24-1 and TRBJ1-5, with 12 bases aligning to TRBD1. Per germline, CDR1 KGHDR and CDR2 SFDVKD. CDR3 length equals 14 residues. V shed 3 bases and J 9 bases; nucleotides not matched to a gene: 2. CDR3 sequence: CATSDPGQGAPQHF. In DNA form, the CDR3 reads TGTGCCACCAGTGATCCGGGACAGGGGGCGCCCCAGCATTTT.

The V and J genes are TRBV20-1 and TRBJ2-7, with D maybe TRBD2 (5 bases). The germline CDR1 and CDR2 sequences are DFQATT and SNEGSKA (reference sequence). CDR3 length: 13 amino acids. Trimming left V 3 bases short and J 0 bases short, with 9 bases between. The CDR3 region is CSASQRSSYEQYF. DNA for the CDR3: TGCAGTGCTAGTCAGCGGAGCTCCTACGAGCAGTACTTC.

In DNA, the CDR3 is TGTGCCAGCAGCGCAGGACAGCCGAACACCGGGGAGCTGTTTTTT. Translating gives CASSAGQPNTGELFF. The rearrangement uses TRBV9 and TRBJ2-2; tentative D call: TRBD1 (6 bases). V was trimmed by 3 bases and J by 0 bases, leaving 9 bases between them. The CDR3 is made up of 15 amino acids. Germline loops: CDR1 SGDLS, CDR2 YYNGEE.

The rearrangement uses TRBV24-1 and TRBJ1-2; 8 nucleotides match TRBD1. This CDR3 spans 13 amino acids. CDR1 is KGHDR, CDR2 SFDVKD, per germline. V lost 7 bases to trimming and J lost 6 bases; unmatched junction nucleotides: 6. CDR3 coding DNA: TGTGCCACCAGACCTACAGGGGGTAATGGCTACACCTTC. This codes for CATRPTGGNGYTF.

The CDR3 DNA is TGTGCCTGGGGTCGGGGACAGGCAGTTAAGGGGCAGTACTTC. This gives the protein CAWGRGQAVKGQYF. This chain joins TRBV30 and TRBJ2-7; 8 bases fit TRBD1. CDR3 length: 14 residues. V dropped 5 bases and J dropped 9; count of bases not matched to a gene: 15. Germline lookup yields CDR1 GTSNPN and CDR2 SVGIG (reference sequence).

The genes are TRBV18 and TRBJ1-2; no clear D gene. The V gene's germline CDR1 is KGHSH and CDR2 LQKENI. The CDR3 is 13 amino acids. V lost 0 bases and J lost 8, with 10 bases in between. DNA for the CDR3: TGTGCCAGCTCACCACCGTTCTCTCAGGGCTACACCTTC. As protein: CASSPPFSQGYTF.

The chain couples TRBV28 to TRBJ2-5; D gene ambiguous. V was trimmed by 4 bases and J by 7 bases, leaving 10 bases between them. CDR1 and CDR2 from the germline V gene are MDHEN and SYDVKM. The CDR3 loop spans 12 amino acids. CDR3 residues: CASSWRPGTQYF. CDR3 DNA: TGTGCCAGCAGTTGGCGGCCTGGGACCCAGTACTTC.

This clone showed up just once. This sequence joins TRBV27 and TRBJ1-5; 8 bases map to TRBD1. This CDR3 is built from 14 residues. The V gene end was trimmed by 6 bases and the J gene end by 6 bases; junction bases not matched to a gene: 7. From germline, CDR1 is MNHEY and CDR2 SMNVEV (reference sequence). The DNA of the CDR3 is TGTGCCAGCAGCCCACAGGGGGGTGGTCAGCCCCAGCATTTT. Its translation is CASSPQGGGQPQHF.

In this sample, this clone turned up a few times. This chain links TRBV2 with TRBJ1-6, with D possibly TRBD1 on 6 matching bases. Germline V CDR1 and CDR2: SNHLY, FYNNEI. CDR3 length: 13 residues. Trimming left V 7 bases short and J 9 bases short, with 13 bases between. This CDR3 reads CASKPQGSSPLHF. Written as DNA, the CDR3 is TGTGCCAGCAAACCACAGGGTAGTTCACCCCTCCACTTT. Complete variable domain (other parts from reference TRBV2 and TRBJ1-6): EPEVTQTPSHQVTQMGQEVILRCVPISNHLYFYWYRQILGQKVEFLVSFYNNEISEKSEIFDDQFSVERPDGSNFTLKIRSTKLEDSAMYFCASKPQGSSPLHFGNGTRLTVT.

This rearrangement joins TRBV10-3 to TRBJ1-5; D possibly corresponds to TRBD1 (6 bases). In germline, CDR1 is ENHRY, CDR2 SYGVKD. V was trimmed by 10 bases and J by 0 bases, leaving 16 bases between them. This CDR3 contains 15 residues. The CDR3 spells CATGTHQYSNQPQHF. CDR3 coding DNA: TGTGCCACCGGGACACACCAGTATAGCAATCAGCCCCAGCATTTT.

The chain links TRBV6-4 to TRBJ1-1; 11 bases are a match to TRBD1. V lost 3 bases, J lost 1 base, and 7 bases stayed unmatched. Germline CDR1 is MRHNA and CDR2 is SNTAGT. The CDR3 has 17 residues. The CDR3 protein is CASSEDRGRGKNTEAFF. The CDR3 coding sequence is TGTGCCAGCAGTGAGGACAGGGGGCGCGGGAAGAACACTGAAGCTTTCTTT.

V is TRBV10-1 and J is TRBJ2-2; D is perhaps TRBD2 (5 bases). V lost 8 bases and J lost 0, with 13 bases in between. Germline-derived CDR1 and CDR2 are WNHNN and SYGVQD (reference sequence). The CDR3 length is 15 residues. CDR3 DNA sequence: TGCGCCAGCCAGAGTAGCGTATCGAACACCGGGGAGCTGTTTTTT. Protein sequence: CASQSSVSNTGELFF.

V is TRBV27 and J is TRBJ1-1, with TRBD1 matching 10 bases. J was trimmed by 8 bases and V by 2 bases; bases with no gene match: 11. This CDR3 is built from 16 residues. CDR1 and CDR2 from the germline V gene are MNHEY and SMNVEV (reference sequence). The CDR3, as DNA: TGTGCCAGCAGTTTACGGGACAGGGGTCCCCATGTAGAAGCTTTCTTT. Translated, it gives CASSLRDRGPHVEAFF.

V is TRBV27 and J is TRBJ2-7; 8 bases fit TRBD1. This CDR3 is 15 amino acids long. The germline CDR1 and CDR2 sequences are MNHEY and SMNVEV (reference sequence). With 6 bases clipped from V and 2 bases from J, the junction kept 9 bases outside the gene matches. The CDR3 protein is CASSPAGGPTYEQYF. The CDR3 DNA follows: TGTGCCAGCAGCCCGGCAGGGGGCCCTACCTACGAGCAGTACTTC.

The CDR3 spells CASSLAIGVVSYEQYF. Written as DNA, the CDR3 is TGTGCCAGCAGCTTAGCAATAGGGGTAGTGTCCTACGAGCAGTACTTC. This chain uses TRBV7-2 with TRBJ2-7; D perhaps matches TRBD1 (5 bases). CDR3 length equals 16 residues. Per germline, CDR1 SGHTA and CDR2 FQGNSA. The germline V and J ends were trimmed by 0 bases and 1 base, with 13 bases remaining between them.

The rearrangement uses TRBV28 and TRBJ2-7; maybe TRBD1 (6 bases). Trimming took 9 bases from V and 1 from J, leaving 13 bases between them. This CDR3 is built from 13 residues. Germline V gene data show CDR1 as MDHEN and CDR2 as SYDVKM. The CDR3 loop is CASFATGSYEQYF. DNA for the CDR3: TGTGCCAGTTTCGCCACAGGGTCCTACGAGCAGTACTTC.

This sequence joins TRBV3-1 (or the pseudogene TRBV3-2) and TRBJ1-2; D may be TRBD1 (5 bases). CDR1 is LGHDT and CDR2 is YNNKEL in the germline V gene (reference sequence). Trimming cost V 4 bases and J 9 bases, with 12 bases left between them. The CDR3 covers 12 residues. The CDR3 DNA reads TGTGCCAGCAGCCGCGGGGGGAAGAGCTACACCTTC. Its translation is CASSRGGKSYTF.

This sequence joins TRBV13 and TRBJ2-5; D possibly corresponds to TRBD1 (6 bases). The V end lost 4 bases, the J end lost 4 bases, and 10 bases lay between the germline ends. CDR3 size: 13 residues. Germline V gene sequence: CDR1 PRHDT, CDR2 FYEKMQ (reference sequence). The DNA of the CDR3 is TGTGCCAGCAGCTGGGGGCCAGGAGAGACCCAGTACTTC. The encoded protein is CASSWGPGETQYF.

V usage is TRBV9 and J usage is TRBJ2-7; 9 nucleotides line up with TRBD2. V lost 3 bases and J lost 1; bases outside the gene matches: 11. Germline values: CDR1 SGDLS, CDR2 YYNGEE. The CDR3 has 17 residues. CDR3 bases: TGTGCCAGCAGCGCCTCCTCTTTAGCGGGAGCTTCCTACGAGCAGTACTTC. As protein: CASSASSLAGASYEQYF. The entire variable domain, with the rest obtained from reference TRBV9 and TRBJ2-7, is as follows: DSGVTQTPKHLITATGQRVTLRCSPRSGDLSVYWYQQSLDQGLQFLIQYYNGEERAKGNILERFSAQQFPDLHSELNLSSLELGDSALYFCASSASSLAGASYEQYFGPGTRLTVT.

V usage is TRBV30 and J usage is TRBJ2-7; tentatively, D is TRBD1 (5 bases). This CDR3 is 13 amino acids long. With 0 bases removed from V and 3 bases from J, the gap between germline ends came to 9 bases. Germline lookup yields CDR1 GTSNPN and CDR2 SVGIG (reference sequence). The CDR3 nucleotides are TGTGCCTGGAGTGTAGGTGACAGCTACGAGCAGTACTTC. It yields the protein CAWSVGDSYEQYF. Filled out from reference TRBV30 and TRBJ2-7, the complete variable domain reads SQTIHQWPATLVQPVGSPLSLECTVEGTSNPNLYWYRQAAGRGLQLLFYSVGIGQISSEVPQNLSASRPQDRQFILSSKKLLLSDSGFYLCAWSVGDSYEQYFGPGTRLTVT.